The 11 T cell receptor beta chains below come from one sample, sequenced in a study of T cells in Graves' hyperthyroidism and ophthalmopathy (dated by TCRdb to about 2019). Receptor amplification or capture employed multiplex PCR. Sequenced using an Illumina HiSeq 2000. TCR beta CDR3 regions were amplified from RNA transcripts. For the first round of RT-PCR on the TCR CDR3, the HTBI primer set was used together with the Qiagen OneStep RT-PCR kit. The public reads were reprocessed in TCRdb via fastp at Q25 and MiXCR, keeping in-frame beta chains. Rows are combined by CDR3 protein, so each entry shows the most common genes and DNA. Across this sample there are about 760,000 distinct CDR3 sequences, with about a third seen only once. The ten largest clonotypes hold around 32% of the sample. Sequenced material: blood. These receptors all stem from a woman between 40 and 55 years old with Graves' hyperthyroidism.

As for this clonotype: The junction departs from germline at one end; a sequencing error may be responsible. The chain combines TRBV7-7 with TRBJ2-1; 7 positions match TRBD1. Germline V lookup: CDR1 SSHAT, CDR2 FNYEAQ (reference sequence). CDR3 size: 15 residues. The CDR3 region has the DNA TGTGCTAGCAGCTTCACAGGGGATCCCTACAATGAGCAGTTCTTC. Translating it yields CASSFTGDPYNEQFF. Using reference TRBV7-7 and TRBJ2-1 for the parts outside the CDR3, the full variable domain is GAGVSQSPRYKVTKRGQDVTLRCDPISSHATLYWYQQALGQGPEFLTYFNYEAQPDKSGLPSDRFSAERPEGSISTLTIQRTEQRDSAMYRCASSFTGDPYNEQFFGPGTRLTVL.

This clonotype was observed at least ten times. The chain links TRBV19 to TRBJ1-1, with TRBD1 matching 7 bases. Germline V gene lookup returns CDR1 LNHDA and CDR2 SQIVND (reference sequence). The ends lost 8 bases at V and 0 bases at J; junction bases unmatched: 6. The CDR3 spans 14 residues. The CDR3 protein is CASAHQGVNTEAFF. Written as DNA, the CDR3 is TGTGCCAGTGCACACCAGGGGGTGAACACTGAAGCTTTCTTT. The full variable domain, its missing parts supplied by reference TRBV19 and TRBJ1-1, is DGGITQSPKYLFRKEGQNVTLSCEQNLNHDAMYWYRQDPGQGLRLIYYSQIVNDFQKGDIAEGYSVSREKKESFPLTVTSAQKNPTAFYLCASAHQGVNTEAFFGQGTRLTVV.

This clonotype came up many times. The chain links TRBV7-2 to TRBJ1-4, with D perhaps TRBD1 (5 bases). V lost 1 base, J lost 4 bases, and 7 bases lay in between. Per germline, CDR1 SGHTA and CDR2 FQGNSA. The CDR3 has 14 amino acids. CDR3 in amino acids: CASSLEGINEKLFF. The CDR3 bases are TGTGCCAGCAGCTTAGAGGGGATTAATGAAAAACTGTTTTTT.

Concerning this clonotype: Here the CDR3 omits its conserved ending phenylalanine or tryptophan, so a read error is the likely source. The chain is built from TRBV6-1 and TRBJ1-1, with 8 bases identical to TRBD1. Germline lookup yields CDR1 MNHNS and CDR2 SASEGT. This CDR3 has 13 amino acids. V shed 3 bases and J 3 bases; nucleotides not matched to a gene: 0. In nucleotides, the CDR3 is TGTGCCAGCAGTGAGGACAGGGACACTGAAGCTTTCCTT. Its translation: CASSEDRDTEAFL.

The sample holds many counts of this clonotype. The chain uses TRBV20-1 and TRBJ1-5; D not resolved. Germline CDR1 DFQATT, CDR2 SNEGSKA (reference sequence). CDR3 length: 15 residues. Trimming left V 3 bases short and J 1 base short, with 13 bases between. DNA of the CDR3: TGCAGTGCTAGCCCGGGAACGGGGAGCAATCAGCCCCAGCATTTT. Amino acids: CSASPGTGSNQPQHF.

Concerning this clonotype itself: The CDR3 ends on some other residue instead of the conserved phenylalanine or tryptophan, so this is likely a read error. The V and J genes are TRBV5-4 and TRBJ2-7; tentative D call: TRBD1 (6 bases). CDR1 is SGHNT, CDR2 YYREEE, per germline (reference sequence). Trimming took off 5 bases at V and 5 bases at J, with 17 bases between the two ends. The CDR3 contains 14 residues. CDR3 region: CASSRSTGSNEQYI. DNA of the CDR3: TGTGCCAGCAGTCGATCCACAGGGAGCAACGAGCAGTACATC.

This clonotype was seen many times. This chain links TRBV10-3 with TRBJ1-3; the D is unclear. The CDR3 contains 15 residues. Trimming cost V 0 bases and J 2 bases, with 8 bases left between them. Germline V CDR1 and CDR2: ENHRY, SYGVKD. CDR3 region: CAISESYGAGNTIYF. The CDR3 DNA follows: TGTGCCATCAGTGAGTCGTACGGGGCTGGAAACACCATATATTTT.

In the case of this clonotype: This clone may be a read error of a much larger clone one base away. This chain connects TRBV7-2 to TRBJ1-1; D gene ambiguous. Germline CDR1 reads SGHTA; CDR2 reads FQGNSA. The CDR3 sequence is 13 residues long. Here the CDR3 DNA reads TGTGCCAGCAGTATTACAGTGAACACTGAAGCTTCCTTT. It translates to CASSITVNTEASF.

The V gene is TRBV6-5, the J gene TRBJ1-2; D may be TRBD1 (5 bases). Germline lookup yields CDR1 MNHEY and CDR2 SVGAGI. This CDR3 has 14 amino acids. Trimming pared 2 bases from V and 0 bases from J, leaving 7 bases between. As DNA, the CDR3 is TGTGCCAGCAGTTACGGGGCCACTAACTATGGCTACACCTTC. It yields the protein CASSYGATNYGYTF.

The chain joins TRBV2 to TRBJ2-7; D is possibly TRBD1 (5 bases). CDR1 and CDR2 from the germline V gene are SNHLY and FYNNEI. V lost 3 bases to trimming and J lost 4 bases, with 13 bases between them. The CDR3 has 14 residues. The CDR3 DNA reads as TGTGCCAGCAGTGATTGGCAGGGTGCTTACGAGCAGTACTTC. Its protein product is CASSDWQGAYEQYF.

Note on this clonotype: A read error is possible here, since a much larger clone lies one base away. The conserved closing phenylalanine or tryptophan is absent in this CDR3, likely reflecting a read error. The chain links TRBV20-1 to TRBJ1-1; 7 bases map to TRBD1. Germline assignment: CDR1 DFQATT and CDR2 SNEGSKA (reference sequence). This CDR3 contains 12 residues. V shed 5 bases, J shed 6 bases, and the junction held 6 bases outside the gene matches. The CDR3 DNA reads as TGCAGTGCTCACGACAGGGAGGCTGAAGCTTTCCTT. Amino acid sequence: CSAHDREAEAFL.